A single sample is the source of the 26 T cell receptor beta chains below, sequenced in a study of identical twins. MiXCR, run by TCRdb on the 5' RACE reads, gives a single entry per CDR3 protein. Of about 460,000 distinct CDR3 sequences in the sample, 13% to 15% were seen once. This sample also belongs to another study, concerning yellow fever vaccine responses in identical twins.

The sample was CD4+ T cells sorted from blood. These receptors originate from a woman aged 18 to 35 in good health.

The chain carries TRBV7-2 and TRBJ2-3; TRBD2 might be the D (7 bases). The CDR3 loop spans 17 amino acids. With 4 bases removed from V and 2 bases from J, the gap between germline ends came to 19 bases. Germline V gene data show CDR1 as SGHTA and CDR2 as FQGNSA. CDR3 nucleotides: TGTGCCAGCAGCTCCCGAAGGGGGGGGGGCTACACAGATACGCAGTATTTT. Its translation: CASSSRRGGGYTDTQYF.

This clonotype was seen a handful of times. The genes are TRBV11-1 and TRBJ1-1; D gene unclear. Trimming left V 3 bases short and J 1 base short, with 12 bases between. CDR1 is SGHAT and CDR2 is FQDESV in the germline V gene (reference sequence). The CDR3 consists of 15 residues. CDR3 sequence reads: CASSFALVANTEAFF. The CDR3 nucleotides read TGTGCCAGCAGCTTCGCCTTAGTAGCGAACACTGAAGCTTTCTTT.

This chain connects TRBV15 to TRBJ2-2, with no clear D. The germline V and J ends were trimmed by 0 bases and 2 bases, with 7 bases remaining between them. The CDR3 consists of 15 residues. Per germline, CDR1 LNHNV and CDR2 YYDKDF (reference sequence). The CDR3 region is CATSRENTNTGELFF. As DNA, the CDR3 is TGTGCCACCAGCAGAGAAAACACAAACACCGGGGAGCTGTTTTTT.

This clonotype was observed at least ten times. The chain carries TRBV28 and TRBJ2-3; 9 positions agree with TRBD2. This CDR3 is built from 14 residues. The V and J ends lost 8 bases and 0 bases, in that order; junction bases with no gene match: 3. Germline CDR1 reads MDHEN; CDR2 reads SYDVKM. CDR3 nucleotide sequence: TGTGCCAGCGTAGCGGGGGTTAGCACAGATACGCAGTATTTT. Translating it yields CASVAGVSTDTQYF.

This CDR3 is CSAIPPGGNYNEQFF. CDR3 sequence (DNA): TGCAGTGCGATTCCCCCGGGGGGGAACTACAATGAGCAGTTCTTC. V and J are TRBV20-1 and TRBJ2-1, with TRBD2 matching over 8 bases. The CDR3 runs 15 residues. The junction had 10 bases not matched to a gene; V was cut back by 6 bases and J by 3 bases. CDR1 DFQATT and CDR2 SNEGSKA come from the germline V gene (reference sequence).

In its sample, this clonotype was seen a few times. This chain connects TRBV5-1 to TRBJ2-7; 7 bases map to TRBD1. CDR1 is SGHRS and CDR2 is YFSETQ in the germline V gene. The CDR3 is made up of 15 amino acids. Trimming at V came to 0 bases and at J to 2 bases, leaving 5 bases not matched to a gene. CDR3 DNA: TGCGCCAGCAGCTTGGAACAGGGGTATACCTACGAGCAGTACTTC. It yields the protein CASSLEQGYTYEQYF. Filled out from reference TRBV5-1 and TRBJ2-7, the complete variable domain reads KAGVTQTPRYLIKTRGQQVTLSCSPISGHRSVSWYQQTPGQGLQFLFEYFSETQRNKGNFPGRFSGRQFSNSRSEMNVSTLELGDSALYLCASSLEQGYTYEQYFGPGTRLTVT.

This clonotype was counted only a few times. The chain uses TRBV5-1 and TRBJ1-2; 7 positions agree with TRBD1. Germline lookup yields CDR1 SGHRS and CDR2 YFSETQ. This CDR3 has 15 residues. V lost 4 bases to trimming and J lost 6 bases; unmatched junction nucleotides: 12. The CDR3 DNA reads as TGCGCCAGCAGCACAAAAGACAGGGTGTTTGATGGCTACACCTTC. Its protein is CASSTKDRVFDGYTF.

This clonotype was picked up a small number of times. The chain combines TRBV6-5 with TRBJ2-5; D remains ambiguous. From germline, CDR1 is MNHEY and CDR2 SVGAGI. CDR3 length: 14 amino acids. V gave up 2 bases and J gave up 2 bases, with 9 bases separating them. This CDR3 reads CASSYATAQETQYF. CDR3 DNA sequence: TGTGCCAGCAGTTACGCGACGGCTCAAGAGACCCAGTACTTC.

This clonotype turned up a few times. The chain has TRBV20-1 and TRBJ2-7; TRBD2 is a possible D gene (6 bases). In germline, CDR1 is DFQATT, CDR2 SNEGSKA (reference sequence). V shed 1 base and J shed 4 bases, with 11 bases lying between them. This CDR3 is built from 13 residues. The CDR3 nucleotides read TGCAGTGCTAGAGTCGGGACTCCTTACGAGCAGTACTTC. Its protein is CSARVGTPYEQYF.

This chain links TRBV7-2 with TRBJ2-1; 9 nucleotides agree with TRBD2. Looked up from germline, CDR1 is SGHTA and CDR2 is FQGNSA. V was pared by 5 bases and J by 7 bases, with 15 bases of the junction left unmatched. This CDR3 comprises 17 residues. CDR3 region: CASSPRGGASGINEQFF. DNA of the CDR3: TGTGCCAGCAGCCCCCGGGGTGGAGCTAGCGGGATAAATGAGCAGTTCTTC.

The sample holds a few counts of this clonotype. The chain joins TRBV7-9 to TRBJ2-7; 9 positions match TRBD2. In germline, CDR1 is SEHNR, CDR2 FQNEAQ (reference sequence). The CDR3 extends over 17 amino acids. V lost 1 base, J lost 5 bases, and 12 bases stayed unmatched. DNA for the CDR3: TGTGCCAGCAGCTTAGTCGGTAGTAGCGGGAGACCGCACGAGCAGTACTTC. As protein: CASSLVGSSGRPHEQYF.

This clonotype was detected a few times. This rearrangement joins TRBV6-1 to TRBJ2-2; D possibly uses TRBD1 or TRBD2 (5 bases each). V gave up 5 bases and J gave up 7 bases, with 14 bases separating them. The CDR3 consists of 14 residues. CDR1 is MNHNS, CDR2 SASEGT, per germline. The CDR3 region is CASSPRGGHGELFF. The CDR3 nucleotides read TGTGCCAGCAGTCCCCGTGGAGGACACGGGGAGCTGTTTTTT.

Here the CDR3 reads CASSQTGSDTQYF. The DNA for the CDR3 is TGTGCCAGCAGCCAAACTGGGTCTGATACGCAGTATTTT. This chain joins TRBV3-1 and TRBJ2-3; D remains unclear. With 2 bases removed from V and 6 bases from J, the gap between germline ends came to 9 bases. Germline V CDR1 and CDR2: LGHDT, YNNKEL (reference sequence). CDR3 length equals 13 residues.

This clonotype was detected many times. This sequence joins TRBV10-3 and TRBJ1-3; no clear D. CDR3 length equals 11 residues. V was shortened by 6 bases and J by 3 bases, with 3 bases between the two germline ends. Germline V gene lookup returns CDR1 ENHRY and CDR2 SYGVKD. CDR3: CAIRGGNTIYF. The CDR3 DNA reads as TGTGCCATCAGGGGTGGAAACACCATATATTTT.

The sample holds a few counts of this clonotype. CDR3 nucleotide sequence: TGCAGTGCTAGGACCCCGGGACTAGCGGGTTTATACTCTGGGGCCAACGTCCTGACTTTC. Translation gives CSARTPGLAGLYSGANVLTF. This rearrangement joins TRBV20-1 to TRBJ2-6, with 12 bases lining up with TRBD2. The CDR3 covers 20 residues. The germline CDR1 and CDR2 sequences are DFQATT and SNEGSKA (reference sequence). V was clipped by 3 bases and J by 0 bases; unmatched bases: 12.

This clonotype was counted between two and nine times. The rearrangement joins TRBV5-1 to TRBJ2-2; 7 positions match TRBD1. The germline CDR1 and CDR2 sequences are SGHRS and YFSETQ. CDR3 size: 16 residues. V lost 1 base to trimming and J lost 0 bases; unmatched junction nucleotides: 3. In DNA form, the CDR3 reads TGCGCCAGCAGCTTGACAGGGGTGGCGAACACCGGGGAGCTGTTTTTT. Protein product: CASSLTGVANTGELFF.

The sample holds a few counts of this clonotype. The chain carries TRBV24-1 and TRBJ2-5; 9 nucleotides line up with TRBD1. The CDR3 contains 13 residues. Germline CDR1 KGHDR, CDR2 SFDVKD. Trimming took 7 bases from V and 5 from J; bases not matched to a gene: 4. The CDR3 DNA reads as TGTGCCACCAGGGGACAGGGATACGAGACCCAGTACTTC. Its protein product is CATRGQGYETQYF.

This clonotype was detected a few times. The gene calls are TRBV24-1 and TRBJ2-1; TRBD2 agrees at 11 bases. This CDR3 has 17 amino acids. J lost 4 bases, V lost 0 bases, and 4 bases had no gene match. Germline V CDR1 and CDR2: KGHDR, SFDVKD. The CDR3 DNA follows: TGTGCCACCAGTGATTTGCAGGCTAGCGGGAGGTACAATGAGCAGTTCTTC. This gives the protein CATSDLQASGRYNEQFF.

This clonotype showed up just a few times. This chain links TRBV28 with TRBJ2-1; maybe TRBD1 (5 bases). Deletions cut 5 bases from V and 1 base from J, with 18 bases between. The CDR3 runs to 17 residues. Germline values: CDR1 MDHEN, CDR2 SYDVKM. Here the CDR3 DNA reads TGTGCCAGCAGTCGAGTGGACAAGGGCAGGTCCTACAATGAGCAGTTCTTC. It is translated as CASSRVDKGRSYNEQFF.

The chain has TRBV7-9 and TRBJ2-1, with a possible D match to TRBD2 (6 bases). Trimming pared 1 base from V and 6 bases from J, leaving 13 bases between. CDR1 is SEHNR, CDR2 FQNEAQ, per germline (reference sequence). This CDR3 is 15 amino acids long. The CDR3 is CASSLGSIAANEQFF. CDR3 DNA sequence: TGTGCCAGCAGCTTAGGGTCTATAGCGGCCAATGAGCAGTTCTTC.

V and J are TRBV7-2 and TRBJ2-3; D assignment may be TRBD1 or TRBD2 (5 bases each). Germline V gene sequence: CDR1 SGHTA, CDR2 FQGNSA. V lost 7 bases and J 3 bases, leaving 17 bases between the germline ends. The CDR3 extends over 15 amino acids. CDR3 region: CASTTIWGKTDTQYF. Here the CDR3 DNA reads TGTGCCAGCACTACAATATGGGGGAAAACAGATACGCAGTATTTT.

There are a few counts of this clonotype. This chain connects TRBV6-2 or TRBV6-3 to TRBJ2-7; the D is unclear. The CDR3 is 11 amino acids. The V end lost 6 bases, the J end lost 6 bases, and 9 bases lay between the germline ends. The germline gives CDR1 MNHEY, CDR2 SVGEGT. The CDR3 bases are TGTGCCAGCAGCCATCTATTCGAGCAGTACTTC. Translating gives CASSHLFEQYF.

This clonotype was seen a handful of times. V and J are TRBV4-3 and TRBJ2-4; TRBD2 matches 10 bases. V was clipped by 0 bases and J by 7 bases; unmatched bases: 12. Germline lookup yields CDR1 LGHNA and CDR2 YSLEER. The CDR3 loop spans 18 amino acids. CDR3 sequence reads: CASSQDLLIAGGLNIQYF. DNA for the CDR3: TGCGCCAGCAGCCAAGACCTGCTTATAGCGGGAGGATTGAACATTCAGTACTTC.

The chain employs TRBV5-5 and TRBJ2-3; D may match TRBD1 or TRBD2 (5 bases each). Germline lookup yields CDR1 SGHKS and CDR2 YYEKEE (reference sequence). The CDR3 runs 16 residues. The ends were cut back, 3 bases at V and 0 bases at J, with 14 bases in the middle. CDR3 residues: CASSWERGTSTDTQYF. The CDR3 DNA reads TGTGCCAGCAGCTGGGAGAGGGGAACTAGCACAGATACGCAGTATTTT.

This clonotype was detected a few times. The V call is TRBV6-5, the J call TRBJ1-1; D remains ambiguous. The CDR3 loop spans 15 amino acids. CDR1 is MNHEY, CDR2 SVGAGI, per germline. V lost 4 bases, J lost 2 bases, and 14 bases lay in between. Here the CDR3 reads CASSSTGFGNTEAFF. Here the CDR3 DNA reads TGTGCCAGCAGTTCCACCGGCTTCGGAAACACTGAAGCTTTCTTT.

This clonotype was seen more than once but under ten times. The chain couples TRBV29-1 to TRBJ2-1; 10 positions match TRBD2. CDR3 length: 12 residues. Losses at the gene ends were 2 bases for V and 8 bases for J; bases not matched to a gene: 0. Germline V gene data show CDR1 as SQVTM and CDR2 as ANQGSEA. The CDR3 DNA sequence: TGCAGCGTTGAAACTAGCGGGGATGAGCAGTTCTTC. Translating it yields CSVETSGDEQFF.